This note documents a single T cell receptor beta chain sequence. The antigen is unknown. There are 14 residues in the CDR3. The V end lost 4 bases, the J end lost 7 bases, and 13 bases lay between the germline ends. Germline V gene lookup returns CDR1 LGHNT and CDR2 FRNRAP. Data came from immunoSEQ multiplex PCR; TCRdb stores just in-frame clones and leaves some out. This table holds approximately 2.1 million clones, more than 85% found once. This entry belongs to a study of shared clonotypes between healthy human individuals. Donors were Caucasian adults residing in Nashville, Tennessee, USA. Study conclusions and caveats: Non-shared clonotypes had lower generation probabilities than those shared by all four donors.

The chain carries TRBV12-5 and TRBJ2-2; the D gene could be TRBD1 or TRBD2 (7 bases each). The source material was naive CD4+ T cells from PBMCs. Described subset: CD45RA+ positively selected. The sequence came from a young man in good health. Some clones in this sample may be carry-over from other donors' samples. The CDR3 DNA reads as TGTGCTAGTGGTTCAACAGGGGAGGGCGGGGAGCTGTTTTTT. Its protein is CASGSTGEGGELFF. Combining the CDR3 with reference TRBV12-5 and TRBJ2-2 gives the whole variable domain DARVTQTPRHKVTEMGQEVTMRCQPILGHNTVFWYRQTMMQGLELLAYFRNRAPLDDSGMPKDRFSAEMPDATLATLKIQPSEPRDSAVYFCASGSTGEGGELFFGEGSRLTVL.